This T cell receptor beta chain stems from a study of cytomegalovirus exposure and HLA in healthy donors. Study findings and constraints: A later analysis reportedly found fewer N-insertions in an Asian-associated ancestry cluster than the approximately 660-donor mean. In a later analysis, HLA-associated TCR beta chains were more clonally expanded than equally common others.

Donors sampled were nominally healthy, though unrecorded immune exposures were likely. In the PCR, 60 Vbeta and 13 Jbeta primers were used. The method was immunoSEQ multiplex PCR; TCRdb's version includes in-frame clones alone and lacks a portion of them. The sample records about 210,000 clones, about three quarters being singletons. There are 15 residues in the CDR3. Germline assignment: CDR1 SGHRS and CDR2 YFSETQ. Note on this clone: Its antigen remains unknown.

This sequence originates from a male donor in good health and CMV-seronegative. This chain uses TRBV5-1 with TRBJ2-5, with TRBD1 matching over 7 bases. TRBJ2-7 matches the DNA end more closely, so the J call is doubtful. Source material: PBMCs. CDR3 coding DNA: TGCGCCAGCAGCCCCTACACAGGGGACAATTACGAGCAGTACTTC. It yields the protein CASSPYTGDNYEQYF.